This T cell receptor beta chain comes out of a study of regulatory T cells in long-lasting Graves disease. Time point denoted: newly diagnosed GD, antithyroid drugs for less than 3 months. Scientists built the TCR library using RNA that was extracted from PBMCs. This CDR3 spans 15 amino acids. Trimming removed 5 bases at V and 5 bases at J, with 18 bases between. Germline assignment: CDR1 SEHNR and CDR2 FQNEAQ (reference sequence). The TCR beta library used iRepertoire HTBI primers with Arm-PCR amplification of CDR3. TCRdb processed the multiplex PCR reads anew with MiXCR; each CDR3 protein has one entry. The data contain roughly 560,000 distinct CDR3 sequences, 16% of them seen just once; the ten biggest clones take up about 25%. These data were also reused for a study on T cells in Graves' hyperthyroidism and ophthalmopathy.

The V call is TRBV7-9, the J call TRBJ2-5; no clear D. This material consisted of peripheral blood mononuclear cells (PBMCs), taken at new diagnosis, from a patient treated with antithyroid drugs. The TCR comes from a woman aged 35-65 years with Graves disease. CDR3 bases: TGTGCCAGCAGCCTCCAGTACCTGGGGTGGGAGACCCAGTACTTC. Protein product: CASSLQYLGWETQYF.